The present TCR beta chain was sequenced within a study of T cell repertoires in cytomegalovirus infection (dated by TCRdb to the late 2010s). Regarding the research as a whole: Donor HLA type was relevant to the analysis, as public TCR beta signatures indicated carriage of CMV infection together with the matching HLA type.

On the study overall, not on this receptor specifically: The ex vivo response was dominated by HLA-C-restricted CMV-specific TCR beta clonotypes, which also provided the single most frequent clonotype in two of eight donors. Cumulative frequency of public TCR beta family members discriminated carriers of CMV infection plus the relevant HLA type in this cohort and an independent approximately 360-donor cohort.

There are a few counts of this clonotype. Its recognized antigen is unknown. Base qualities are not recorded, but no much larger clone differs from it by a single base. Cut back by 2 bases and 7 bases, the V and J ends lie 16 bases apart. Spanning cysteine to phenylalanine, the CDR3 consists of 15 amino acids. Only the CDR3 DNA stays, 45 bases, in frame from base 1. CDR1 and CDR2 are read off the germline V gene as SGHDT and YYEEEE. The instrument given in TCRdb is Illumina HiSeq 1500. Clones were called with MiXCR by TCRdb after fastp trimmed the public reads at Q25, and only in-frame beta chains were retained. Rows are combined by CDR3 protein, so each entry shows the most common genes and DNA. This sample lists some 440,000 distinct CDR3 sequences; approximately 32% were detected once. The top ten clonotypes cover approximately 15% of the sample.

The material sequenced was PBMCs. In this chain, TRBV5-6 is recombined with TRBJ2-4; a tentative D match to TRBD1 spans 5 bases. This receptor was obtained from a human donor in good health (CMV status not recorded). Some clones in this sample may be carry-over from other donors' samples. The CDR3 protein: CASSFDSPEVNIQYF. The nucleotide sequence is given as TGTGCCAGCAGCTTTGACAGTCCAGAGGTGAACATTCAGTACTTC.